This T cell receptor beta chain was identified during a study of vaccination effects on CD4 cells after COVID-19. Findings and limits, study-wide: Clonal contraction was marked in infection- and vaccine-induced clones late after vaccination.

Subsequent to a culture period of under twelve days, CD4+ T cells were isolated. Every participant took two doses of the BNT162b2 or mRNA-1273 vaccine. Each vaccine recipient was nucleocapsid antibody negative and had no prior SARS-CoV-2 infection. Trimming cost V 3 bases and J 6 bases, with 8 bases left between them. The CDR3 is made up of 12 amino acids. Looked up from germline, CDR1 is SGHRS and CDR2 is YFSETQ. Note on this clone: Its antigen is unknown.

Profiling relied on immunoSEQ multiplex PCR, and the TCRdb table lists in-frame clones only, not all of them. The sample consists of under 70,000 clones, 74% of them appearing once. The input for sequencing was CD4+ T cells from PBMCs cultured without peptide, taken after COVID-19 vaccination. The clonotype originates from a human donor who received a COVID-19 vaccine. The rearrangement links TRBV5-1 to TRBJ2-3; D gene uncertain. The CDR3 sequence is CASSWDQDTQYF. DNA for the CDR3: TGCGCCAGCAGCTGGGATCAGGATACGCAGTATTTT.